These 15 T cell receptor beta chains were sequenced from one sample in a study of shared clonotypes between healthy human individuals. Some clones are missing from TCRdb's copy, which holds only in-frame ones; the method was immunoSEQ multiplex PCR. The sample has under 150,000 clones, around 71% seen once. Sequencing was performed on memory CD8+ T cells sorted from blood. Subset reported: CD45RO+ cells pooled with CCR7-negative TemRA cells. The receptors here all came from a woman aged 25-40 years in good health.

This clone occurred a few times. This sequence joins TRBV6-1 and TRBJ1-5; D not certain. Trimming cost V 7 bases and J 5 bases, with 15 bases left between them. Germline V gene data show CDR1 as MNHNS and CDR2 as SASEGT. This CDR3 region has 14 residues. The CDR3, as DNA: TGTGCCAGCACGGACCTTACTGGCGATCAGCCCCAGCATTTT. It specifies CASTDLTGDQPQHF.

The DNA for the CDR3 is TGCGCCAGCACTGAGGGGGGACAAGCTTTCTTT. Protein product: CASTEGGQAFF. V usage is TRBV5-1 and J usage is TRBJ1-1; weak D call: TRBD1 (6 bases). The CDR3 covers 11 residues. Germline V gives CDR1 SGHRS, CDR2 YFSETQ. V was trimmed by 6 bases and J by 9 bases, leaving 12 bases between them.

This clone was counted once. The J gene is TRBJ2-3, the V gene TRBV7-6, with D hard to call. Germline values: CDR1 SGHVS, CDR2 FNYEAQ. CDR3 length equals 17 residues. With 5 bases removed from V and 1 base from J, the gap between germline ends came to 19 bases. This CDR3 is CASSPPWWAGGTDTQYF. In DNA form, the CDR3 reads TGTGCCAGCAGCCCGCCCTGGTGGGCAGGAGGCACAGATACGCAGTATTTT.

The chain combines TRBV28 with TRBJ2-2, with D perhaps matching TRBD1 (5 bases). Germline lookup yields CDR1 MDHEN and CDR2 SYDVKM. Trimming stripped 8 bases from V and 7 bases from J, with 17 bases between. There are 14 residues in the CDR3. DNA for the CDR3: TGTGCCAGCGAAGAGATGGACATTGTCGGGGAGCTGTTTTTT. This gives the protein CASEEMDIVGELFF.

This clone showed up just a few times. This chain connects TRBV6-1 to TRBJ2-1; tentatively, D is TRBD2 (6 bases). The CDR3 is made up of 13 amino acids. Germline CDR1 and CDR2: MNHNS and SASEGT. Trimming pared 6 bases from V and 5 bases from J, leaving 11 bases between. CDR3 DNA sequence: TGTGCCAGCAGCCCTAGCGAAAACAATGAGCAGTTCTTC. Protein: CASSPSENNEQFF.

The rearrangement links TRBV5-1 to TRBJ2-3; 9 nucleotides match TRBD1. The CDR3 has 17 amino acids. Germline CDR1 is SGHRS and CDR2 is YFSETQ. J gave up 2 bases and V 0 bases, and 7 bases lay outside the gene matches. The CDR3 DNA is TGCGCCAGCAGCTTGGATAACAGGGGGCGGCCCACAGATACGCAGTATTTT. Translation: CASSLDNRGRPTDTQYF.

This clone was observed at least ten times. The chain links TRBV25-1 to TRBJ1-1; 8 nucleotides match TRBD1. The CDR3 has 14 amino acids. The trim removed 4 bases at V and 5 bases at J, leaving 6 bases unmatched. Per the germline V gene, CDR1 is MGHDK and CDR2 is SYGVNS. The CDR3 DNA reads TGTGCCAGCAGTGGAGACAGGGGAGGAACTGAAGCTTTCTTT. It yields the protein CASSGDRGGTEAFF.

The chain has TRBV27 and TRBJ2-7; D is possibly TRBD2 (6 bases). The V gene's germline CDR1 is MNHEY and CDR2 SMNVEV (reference sequence). Trimming removed 5 bases from V and 0 bases from J, with 14 bases in between. This CDR3 contains 15 residues. In DNA, the CDR3 is TGTGCCAGCAGTCCAATGGATAGCGGCTCCTACGAGCAGTACTTC. Amino acids: CASSPMDSGSYEQYF.

The rearrangement joins TRBV4-2 to TRBJ1-1; D not certain. Germline loops: CDR1 LGHNA, CDR2 YNFKEQ. The V gene lost 0 bases and the J gene lost 7 bases, with 9 bases spanning the gap. The CDR3 contains 13 residues. CDR3 in DNA: TGTGCCAGCAGCCAAGAAGACGGGATTGAAGCTTTCTTT. Its protein is CASSQEDGIEAFF.

CDR3 loop: CASSGRIKTTEAFF. The CDR3 DNA sequence: TGTGCCAGCAGTGGACGTATCAAAACGACTGAAGCTTTCTTT. The chain combines TRBV27 with TRBJ1-1, with unresolved D. This CDR3 has 14 residues. Germline values: CDR1 MNHEY, CDR2 SMNVEV (reference sequence). Trimming stripped 5 bases from V and 5 bases from J, with 15 bases between.

In this sample, this clone turned up many times. J is TRBJ1-5 and V is TRBV19; TRBD1 matches 7 bases. The germline V gene has CDR1 LNHDA and CDR2 SQIVND (reference sequence). This CDR3 contains 18 residues. V was clipped by 5 bases and J by 6 bases; unmatched bases: 19. The CDR3 spells CASSSLLTGVGIIQPQHF. CDR3 nucleotide sequence: TGTGCCAGTAGTTCCCTGCTAACAGGGGTTGGAATAATTCAGCCCCAGCATTTT.

Many counts were recorded for this clone. The chain uses TRBV7-8 and TRBJ2-2; D may be TRBD2 (6 bases). Germline V gives CDR1 SGHVS, CDR2 FQNEAQ. The germline V and J ends were trimmed by 2 bases and 1 base, with 8 bases remaining between them. This CDR3 contains 15 residues. This chain's CDR3 is CASSLLSGNTGELFF. The CDR3 nucleotides read TGTGCCAGCAGCTTACTTAGCGGGAACACCGGGGAGCTGTTTTTT.

This clone was seen a handful of times. J is TRBJ1-2 and V is TRBV4-1; a possible D gene is TRBD1 (5 bases). Per germline, CDR1 MGHRA and CDR2 YSYEKL. The length of the CDR3 is 16 residues. V lost 0 bases and J 4 bases, leaving 15 bases between the germline ends. CDR3 DNA: TGCGCCAGCAGCCAAGATCAGGGACGGAGAGGCTATGGCTACACCTTC. Translated, it gives CASSQDQGRRGYGYTF.

This sequence joins TRBV4-1 and TRBJ2-7; D is perhaps TRBD1 (5 bases). The ends were cut back, 4 bases at V and 2 bases at J, with 15 bases in the middle. Germline V gene sequence: CDR1 MGHRA, CDR2 YSYEKL. This CDR3 is built from 15 residues. Here the CDR3 reads CASSPRAGNTYEQYF. In DNA, the CDR3 is TGCGCCAGCAGCCCCCGGGCAGGGAATACCTACGAGCAGTACTTC.

The chain has TRBV18 and TRBJ2-7; no clear D gene. V gave up 5 bases and J gave up 4 bases, with 21 bases separating them. Per the germline V gene, CDR1 is KGHSH and CDR2 is LQKENI. This CDR3 comprises 16 residues. CDR3 in amino acids: CASSGRWEETGYEQYF. CDR3 coding DNA: TGTGCCAGCTCAGGGCGATGGGAAGAAACTGGATACGAGCAGTACTTC.